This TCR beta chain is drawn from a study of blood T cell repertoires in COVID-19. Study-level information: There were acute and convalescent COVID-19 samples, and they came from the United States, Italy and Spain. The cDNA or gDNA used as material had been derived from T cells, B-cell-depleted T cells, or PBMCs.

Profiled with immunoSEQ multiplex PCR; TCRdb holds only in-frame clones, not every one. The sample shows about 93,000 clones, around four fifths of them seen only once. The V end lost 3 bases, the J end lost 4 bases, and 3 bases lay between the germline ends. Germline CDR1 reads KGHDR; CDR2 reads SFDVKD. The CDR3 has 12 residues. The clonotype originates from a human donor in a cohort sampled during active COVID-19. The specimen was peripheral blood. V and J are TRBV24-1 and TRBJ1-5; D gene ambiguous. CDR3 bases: TGTGCCACCAGTGATGTAAATCAGCCCCAGCATTTT. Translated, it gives CATSDVNQPQHF.